The entry that follows covers one T cell receptor (beta chain) sequence. The antigen remains unidentified. This specimen belongs to a study of shared clonotypes between healthy human individuals. Naive CD8 cells lacked CD45RO and underwent positive selection for CCR7, leaving out terminally differentiated effector memory CD45RA+ cells. Assay: immunoSEQ multiplex PCR; the TCRdb copy retains only in-frame clones and omits some. The table includes approximately 810,000 clones, almost 95% detected once. Study results and limitations: Though the depth was large, rarefaction showed that sorted-subset sequencing was incomplete. Limited genetic and exposure-history diversity came from having few donors. Memory subsets generally showed lower estimated richness than naive subsets.

This TCR was recovered from a man aged 25 to 45 in good health. Sequencing was carried out using naive CD8+ T cells sorted from blood.

The DNA for the CDR3 is TGTGCCACCGGGGAGGGTTACTACGAGCAGTACTTC. Translating it yields CATGEGYYEQYF. The V and J genes are TRBV15 and TRBJ2-7; 7 positions agree with TRBD2. Trimming removed 8 bases from V and 3 bases from J; junction bases left unmatched: 4. This CDR3 is 12 amino acids long. Germline V gives CDR1 LNHNV, CDR2 YYDKDF (reference sequence).